This TCR beta chain was obtained from a study of neurological immune-mediated disorders. Study background: A relapsing-remitting course was seen in about 90% of the roughly 34 multiple sclerosis patients and a secondary progressive course in 3.

General observations from the study: One related-CDR3 cluster, found by phylogenetic grouping, held repertoires of 18 of 34 multiple sclerosis patients and is a possible signature. HTLV-1-associated myelopathy had the most TCR clonal expansion, while multiple sclerosis had the least, a level that fell below healthy controls. Any association between clinical or MRI features and the multiple sclerosis repertoire cluster was absent.

In this sample, this clonotype turned up many times. What it binds is unknown. The germline V and J ends were trimmed by 2 bases and 6 bases, with 8 bases remaining between them. From germline, CDR1 is DFQATT and CDR2 SNEGSKA (reference sequence). This CDR3 has 12 residues. TCRdb processed the 5' RACE reads anew with MiXCR; each CDR3 protein has one entry. The sample includes more than 45,000 distinct CDR3 sequences, around 3.6% of them seen just once. Sequencing was carried out using PBMCs. The chain links TRBV20-1 to TRBJ1-5, with a possible D match to TRBD1 (5 bases). This sequence originates from a woman in her 30s with multiple sclerosis. Here the CDR3 reads CSARTGLQPQHF. CDR3 nucleotide sequence: TGCAGTGCTAGAACAGGACTTCAGCCCCAGCATTTT.